This T cell receptor beta chain came from a study of T cells expressing NK-cell markers. General study findings and limits: The contribution of dominant NKG2C+ clonotypes to CD8+ T cells in six donors was about 1.0-7.0%.

Beta-chain TCR cDNA was generated via 5'RACE template switching with UMIs. Reprocessing the 5' RACE reads, TCRdb reports a single entry for every CDR3 protein and omits DNA. The sample has under 200,000 distinct CDR3 sequences; the top ten hold 15% to 20%. This CDR3 has 14 amino acids. With regard to this clonotype: Its matching antigen is unknown.

The chain joins TRBV12-3 or TRBV12-4 to TRBJ2-2; absent DNA, TCRdb's TRBD2 call cannot be checked. Source material: blood T cells: a sorted CD56 or NKG2C T cell subset, CD4+ or CD8+ T cells, or bulk PBMC T cells (not recorded which). The receptor was isolated from a woman aged 18 to 75 in good health. The CDR3 loop reads CASSLGGGTGELFF.